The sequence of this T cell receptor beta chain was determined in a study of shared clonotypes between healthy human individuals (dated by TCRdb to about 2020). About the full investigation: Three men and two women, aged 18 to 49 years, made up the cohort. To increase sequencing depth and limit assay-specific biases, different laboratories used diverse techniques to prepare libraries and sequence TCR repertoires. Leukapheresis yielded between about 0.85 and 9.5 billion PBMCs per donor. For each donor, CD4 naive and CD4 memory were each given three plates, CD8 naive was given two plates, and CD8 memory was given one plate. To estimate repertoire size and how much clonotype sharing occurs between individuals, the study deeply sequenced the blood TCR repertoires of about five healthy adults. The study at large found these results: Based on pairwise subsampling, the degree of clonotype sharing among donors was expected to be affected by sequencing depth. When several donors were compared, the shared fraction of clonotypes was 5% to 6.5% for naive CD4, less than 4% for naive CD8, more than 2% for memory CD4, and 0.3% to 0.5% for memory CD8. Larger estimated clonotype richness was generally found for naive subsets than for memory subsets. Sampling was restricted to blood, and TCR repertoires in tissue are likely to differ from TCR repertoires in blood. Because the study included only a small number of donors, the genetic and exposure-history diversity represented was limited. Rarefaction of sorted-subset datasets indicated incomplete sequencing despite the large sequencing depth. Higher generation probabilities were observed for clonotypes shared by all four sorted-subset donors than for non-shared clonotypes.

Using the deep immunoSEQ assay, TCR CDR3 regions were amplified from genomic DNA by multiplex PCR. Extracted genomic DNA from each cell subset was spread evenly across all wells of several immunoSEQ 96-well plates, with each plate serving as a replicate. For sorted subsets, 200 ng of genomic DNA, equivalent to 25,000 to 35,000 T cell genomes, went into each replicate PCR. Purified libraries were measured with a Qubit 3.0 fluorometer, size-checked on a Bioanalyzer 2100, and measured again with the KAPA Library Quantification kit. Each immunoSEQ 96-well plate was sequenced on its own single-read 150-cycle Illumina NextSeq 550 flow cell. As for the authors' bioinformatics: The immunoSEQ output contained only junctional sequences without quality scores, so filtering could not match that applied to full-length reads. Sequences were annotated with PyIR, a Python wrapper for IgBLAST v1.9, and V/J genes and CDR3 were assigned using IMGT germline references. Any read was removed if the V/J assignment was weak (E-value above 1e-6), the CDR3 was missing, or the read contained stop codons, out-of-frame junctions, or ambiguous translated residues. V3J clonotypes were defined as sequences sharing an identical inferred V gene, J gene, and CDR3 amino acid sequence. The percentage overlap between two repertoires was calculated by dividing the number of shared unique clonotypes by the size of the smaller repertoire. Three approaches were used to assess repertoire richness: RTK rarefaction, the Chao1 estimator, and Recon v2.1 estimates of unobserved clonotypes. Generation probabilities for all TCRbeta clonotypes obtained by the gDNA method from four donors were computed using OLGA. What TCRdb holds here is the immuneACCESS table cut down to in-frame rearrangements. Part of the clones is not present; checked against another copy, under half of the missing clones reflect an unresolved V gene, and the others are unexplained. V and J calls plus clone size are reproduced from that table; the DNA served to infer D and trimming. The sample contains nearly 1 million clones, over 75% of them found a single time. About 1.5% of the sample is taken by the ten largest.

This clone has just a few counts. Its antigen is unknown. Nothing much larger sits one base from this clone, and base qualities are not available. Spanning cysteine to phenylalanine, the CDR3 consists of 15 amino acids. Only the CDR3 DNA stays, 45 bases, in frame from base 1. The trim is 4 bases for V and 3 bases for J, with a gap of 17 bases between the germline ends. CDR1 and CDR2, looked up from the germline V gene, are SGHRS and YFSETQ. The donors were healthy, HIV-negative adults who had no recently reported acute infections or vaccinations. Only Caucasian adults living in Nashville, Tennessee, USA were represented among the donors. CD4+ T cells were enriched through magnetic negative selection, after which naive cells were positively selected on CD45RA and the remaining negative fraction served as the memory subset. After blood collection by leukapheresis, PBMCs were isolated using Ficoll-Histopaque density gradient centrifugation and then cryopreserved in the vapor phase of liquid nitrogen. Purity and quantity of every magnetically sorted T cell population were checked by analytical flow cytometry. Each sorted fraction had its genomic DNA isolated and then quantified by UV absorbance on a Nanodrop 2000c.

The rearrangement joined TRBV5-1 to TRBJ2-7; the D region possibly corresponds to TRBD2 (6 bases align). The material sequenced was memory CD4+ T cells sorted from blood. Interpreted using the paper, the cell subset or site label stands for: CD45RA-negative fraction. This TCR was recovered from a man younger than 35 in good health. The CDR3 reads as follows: CASSAGKGANYEQYF. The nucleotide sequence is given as TGCGCCAGCAGCGCGGGAAAAGGAGCGAACTACGAGCAGTACTTC.